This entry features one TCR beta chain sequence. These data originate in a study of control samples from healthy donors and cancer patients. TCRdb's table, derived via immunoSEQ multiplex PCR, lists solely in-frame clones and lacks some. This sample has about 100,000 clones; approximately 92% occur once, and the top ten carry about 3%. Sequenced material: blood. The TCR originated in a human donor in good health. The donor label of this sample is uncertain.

This chain's CDR3 is CASSGAGGWREYNEQFF. The DNA for the CDR3 is TGTGCCAGCAGTGGTGCGGGTGGGTGGAGGGAGTACAATGAGCAGTTCTTC. The V gene is TRBV25-1, the J gene TRBJ2-1; a weak D match, TRBD2 (6 bases). The CDR3 sequence is 17 residues long. Trimming cost V 4 bases and J 4 bases, with 20 bases left between them. Germline CDR1 and CDR2: MGHDK and SYGVNS. Using reference TRBV25-1 and TRBJ2-1 for the parts outside the CDR3, the full variable domain is EADIYQTPRYLVIGTGKKITLECSQTMGHDKMYWYQQDPGMELHLIHYSYGVNSTEKGDLSSESTVSRIRTEHFPLTLESARPSHTSQYLCASSGAGGWREYNEQFFGPGTRLTVL.